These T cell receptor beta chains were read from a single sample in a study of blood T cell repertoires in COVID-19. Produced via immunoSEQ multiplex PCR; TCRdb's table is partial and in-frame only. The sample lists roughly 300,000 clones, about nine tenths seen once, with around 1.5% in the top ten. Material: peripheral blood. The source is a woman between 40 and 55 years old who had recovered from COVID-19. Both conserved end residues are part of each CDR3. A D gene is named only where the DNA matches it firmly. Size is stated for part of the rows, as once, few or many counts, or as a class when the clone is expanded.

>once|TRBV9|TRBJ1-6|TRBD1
TGTGCCAGCAGCGTAGGACAGGGGGATTCACCCCTCCACTTT
CASSVGQGDSPLHF
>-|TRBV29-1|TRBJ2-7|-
TGCAGCGTGCTGGCGGGGAGCTCCTACGAGCAGTACTTC
CSVLAGSSYEQYF
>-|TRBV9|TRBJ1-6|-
TGTGCCAGCAGCGTAGAGGGGCACAGTAATTCACCCCTCCACTTT
CASSVEGHSNSPLHF
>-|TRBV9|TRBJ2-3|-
TGTGCCAGCAGCGCCCATTCTACGACAGATACGCAGTATTTT
CASSAHSTTDTQYF
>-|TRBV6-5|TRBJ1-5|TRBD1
TGTGCCAGCAGAGAGGGACAGGGGCCTTATCAGCCCCAGCATTTT
CASREGQGPYQPQHF
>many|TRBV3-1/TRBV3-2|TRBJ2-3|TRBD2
TGTGCCAGCAGCCAGACTCTCCGGGGGGGCACAGATACGCAGTATTTT
CASSQTLRGGTDTQYF
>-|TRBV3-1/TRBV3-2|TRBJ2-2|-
TGTGCCAGCAGATACGACAGGTTTGGCGGGGAGCTGTTTTTT
CASRYDRFGGELFF
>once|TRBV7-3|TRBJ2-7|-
TGTGCCAGCAGCTTAAGTCGAGCCCACGAGCAGTACTTC
CASSLSRAHEQYF
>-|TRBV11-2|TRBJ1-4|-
TGTGCCAGCAGCTGGGCCGGAAGTTCAACTGGGAAACTGTTTTTT
CASSWAGSSTGKLFF
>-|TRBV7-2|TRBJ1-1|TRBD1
TGTGCCAGCAGCCTAGGACAGGGGTTGAGTACTGAAGCTTTCTTT
CASSLGQGLSTEAFF
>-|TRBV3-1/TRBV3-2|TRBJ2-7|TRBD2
TGTGCCAGCAGGCCGGGGGGGCCCTCCTACGAGCAGTACTTC
CASRPGGPSYEQYF
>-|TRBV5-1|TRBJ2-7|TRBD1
TGCGCCAGCGCGCCGGGACAGGGGTTGTCCTACGAGCAGTACTTC
CASAPGQGLSYEQYF
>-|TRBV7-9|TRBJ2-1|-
TGTGCCAGCAGCCCTACCATGACCTCCGAAGGGGGTGAGCAGTTCTTC
CASSPTMTSEGGEQFF
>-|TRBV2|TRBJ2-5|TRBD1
TGTGCCAGTCACAGGGGGCTCCAAGAGACCCAGTACTTC
CASHRGLQETQYF
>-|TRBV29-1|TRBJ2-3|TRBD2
TGCAGCGCCGCGGGGGGCCTAAGCACAGATACGCAGTATTTT
CSAAGGLSTDTQYF
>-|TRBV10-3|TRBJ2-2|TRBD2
TGTGCCACCATAGCGGGGGGACGTACCGGGGAGCTGTTTTTT
CATIAGGRTGELFF